Many counts were recorded for the clone carrying this T cell receptor beta chain. What it binds is unknown. This entry comes from a study of T cells after yellow fever vaccination. Whole-study results and caveats: Weaker overall was a secondary response that nonetheless peaked faster, on day 5 versus 15. Post-booster repertoires contained most primary-vaccination clones again (around 97% CD4, about 90% CD8).

Per the germline V gene, CDR1 is ENHRY and CDR2 is SYGVKD. Trimming shortened V by 0 bases and J by 6 bases, and 6 bases separated the two germline ends. The CDR3 runs to 13 residues. Production of TCR cDNA was by 5'RACE template switching, which also added a universal primer site and UMIs. TCRdb ran MiXCR on the 5' RACE reads and lists one entry per CDR3 protein. The sample includes 200,000 to 300,000 distinct CDR3 sequences, more than 3.5% of them seen just once. This specimen consisted of PBMCs, obtained 15 days after the yellow fever booster vaccination. The origin of this receptor is a young man who received the YFV17D yellow fever vaccine. This chain uses TRBV10-3 with TRBJ1-5; D not certain. The CDR3, as DNA: TGTGCCATCAGTGAGTCGCAGAGTCAGCCCCAGCATTTT. Residues: CAISESQSQPQHF.